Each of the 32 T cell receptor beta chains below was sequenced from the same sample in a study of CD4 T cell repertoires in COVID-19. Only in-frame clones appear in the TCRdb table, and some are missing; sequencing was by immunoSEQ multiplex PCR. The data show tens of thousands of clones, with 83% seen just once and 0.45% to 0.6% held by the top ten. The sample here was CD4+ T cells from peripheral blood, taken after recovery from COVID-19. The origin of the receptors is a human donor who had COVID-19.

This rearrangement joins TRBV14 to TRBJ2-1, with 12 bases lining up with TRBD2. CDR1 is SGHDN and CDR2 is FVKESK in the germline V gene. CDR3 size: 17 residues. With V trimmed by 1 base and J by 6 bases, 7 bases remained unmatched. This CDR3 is CASSQVKLLAGGNEQFF. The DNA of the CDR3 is TGTGCCAGCAGCCAAGTCAAATTACTAGCGGGAGGCAATGAGCAGTTCTTC. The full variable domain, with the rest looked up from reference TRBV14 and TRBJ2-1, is EAGVTQFPSHSVIEKGQTVTLRCDPISGHDNLYWYRRVMGKEIKFLLHFVKESKQDESGMPNNRFLAERTGGTYSTLKVQPAELEDSGVYFCASSQVKLLAGGNEQFFGPGTRLTVL.

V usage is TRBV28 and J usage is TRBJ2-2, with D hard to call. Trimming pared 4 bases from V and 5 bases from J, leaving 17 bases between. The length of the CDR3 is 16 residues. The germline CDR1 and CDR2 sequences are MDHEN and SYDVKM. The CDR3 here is CASSSYGVGETGELFF. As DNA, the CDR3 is TGTGCCAGCAGTTCCTATGGGGTGGGTGAGACCGGGGAGCTGTTTTTT. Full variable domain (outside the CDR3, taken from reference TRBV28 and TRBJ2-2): DVKVTQSSRYLVKRTGEKVFLECVQDMDHENMFWYRQDPGLGLRLIYFSYDVKMKEKGDIPEGYSVSREKKERFSLILESASTNQTSMYLCASSSYGVGETGELFFGEGSRLTVL.

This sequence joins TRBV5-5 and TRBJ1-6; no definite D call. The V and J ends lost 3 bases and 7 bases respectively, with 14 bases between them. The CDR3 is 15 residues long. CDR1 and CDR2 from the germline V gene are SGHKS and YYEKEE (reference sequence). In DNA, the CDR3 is TGTGCCAGCAGCTCCATAGCAGGAGAAAATTCACCCCTCCACTTT. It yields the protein CASSSIAGENSPLHF.

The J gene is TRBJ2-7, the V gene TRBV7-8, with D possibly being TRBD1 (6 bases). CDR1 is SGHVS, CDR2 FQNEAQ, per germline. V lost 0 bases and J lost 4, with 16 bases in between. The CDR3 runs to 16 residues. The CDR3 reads CASSLAGASVRYEQYF. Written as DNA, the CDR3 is TGTGCCAGCAGCTTAGCGGGGGCTTCAGTAAGGTACGAGCAGTACTTC.

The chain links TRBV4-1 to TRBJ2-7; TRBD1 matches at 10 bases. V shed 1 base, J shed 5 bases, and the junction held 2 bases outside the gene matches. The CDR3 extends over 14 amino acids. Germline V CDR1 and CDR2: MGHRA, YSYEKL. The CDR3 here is CASSQVTGGDEQYF. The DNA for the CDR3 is TGCGCCAGCAGCCAAGTGACAGGGGGCGACGAGCAGTACTTC.

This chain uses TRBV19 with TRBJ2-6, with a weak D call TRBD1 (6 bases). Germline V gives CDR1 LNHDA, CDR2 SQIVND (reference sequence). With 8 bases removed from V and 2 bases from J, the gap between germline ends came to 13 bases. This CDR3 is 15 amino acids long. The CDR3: CASGIQGPGANVLTF. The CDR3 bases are TGTGCCAGTGGAATACAGGGTCCTGGGGCCAACGTCCTGACTTTC.

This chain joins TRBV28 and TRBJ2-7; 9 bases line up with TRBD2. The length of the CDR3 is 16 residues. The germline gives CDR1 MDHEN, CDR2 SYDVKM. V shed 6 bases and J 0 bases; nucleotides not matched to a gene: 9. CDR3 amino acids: CASRGLAGFSSYEQYF. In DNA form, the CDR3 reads TGTGCCAGCAGAGGGCTAGCGGGGTTCTCCTCCTACGAGCAGTACTTC.

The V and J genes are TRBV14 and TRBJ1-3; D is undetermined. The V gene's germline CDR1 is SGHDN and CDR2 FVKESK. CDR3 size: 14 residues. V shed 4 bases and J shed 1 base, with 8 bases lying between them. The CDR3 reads CASSPNSSGNTIYF. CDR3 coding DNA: TGTGCCAGCAGCCCCAATTCGTCTGGAAACACCATATATTTT.

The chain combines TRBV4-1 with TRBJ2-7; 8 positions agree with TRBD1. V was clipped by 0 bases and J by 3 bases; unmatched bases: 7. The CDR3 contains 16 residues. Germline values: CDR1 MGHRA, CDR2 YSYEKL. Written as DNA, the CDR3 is TGCGCCAGCAGCCAAGAGGTCTGGGACAGGAACTACGAGCAGTACTTC. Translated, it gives CASSQEVWDRNYEQYF.

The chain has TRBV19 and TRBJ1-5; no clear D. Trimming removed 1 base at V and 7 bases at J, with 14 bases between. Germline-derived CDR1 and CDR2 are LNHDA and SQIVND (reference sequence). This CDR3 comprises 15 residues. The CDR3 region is CASSIAGQSVQPQHF. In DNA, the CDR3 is TGTGCCAGTAGTATAGCAGGTCAGTCGGTACAGCCCCAGCATTTT.

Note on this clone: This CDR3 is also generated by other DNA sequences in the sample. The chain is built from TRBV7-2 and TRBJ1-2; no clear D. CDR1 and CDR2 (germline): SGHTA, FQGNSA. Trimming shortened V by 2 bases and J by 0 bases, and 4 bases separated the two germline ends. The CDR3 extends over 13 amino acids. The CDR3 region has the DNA TGTGCCAGCAGCTTAACGTCTAACTATGGCTACACCTTC. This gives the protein CASSLTSNYGYTF.

The CDR3 DNA reads TGTGCCAGCAGCCAAGTCGCGGGAACAGAAACTAACTATGGCTACACCTTC. Its translation: CASSQVAGTETNYGYTF. The gene calls are TRBV4-2 and TRBJ1-2; no reliable D call. The CDR3 spans 17 residues. Germline V lookup: CDR1 LGHNA, CDR2 YNFKEQ. V shed 1 base and J shed 0 bases, with 15 bases lying between them.

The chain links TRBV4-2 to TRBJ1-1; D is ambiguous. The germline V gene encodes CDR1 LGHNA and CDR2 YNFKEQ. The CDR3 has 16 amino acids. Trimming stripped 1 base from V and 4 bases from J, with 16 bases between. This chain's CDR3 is CASSQGSDGRRTEAFF. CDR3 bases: TGTGCCAGCAGCCAAGGTTCCGACGGGAGACGCACTGAAGCTTTCTTT.

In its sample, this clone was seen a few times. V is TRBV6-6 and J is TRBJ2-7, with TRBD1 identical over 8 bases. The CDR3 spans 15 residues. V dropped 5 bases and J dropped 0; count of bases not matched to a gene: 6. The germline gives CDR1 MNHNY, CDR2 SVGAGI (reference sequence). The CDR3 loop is CASSPSDRASYEQYF. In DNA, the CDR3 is TGTGCCAGCAGTCCATCGGACAGGGCCTCCTACGAGCAGTACTTC.

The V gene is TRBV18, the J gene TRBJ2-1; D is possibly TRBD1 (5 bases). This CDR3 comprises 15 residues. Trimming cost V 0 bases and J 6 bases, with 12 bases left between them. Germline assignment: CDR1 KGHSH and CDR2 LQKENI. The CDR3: CASSPPLRVGNEQFF. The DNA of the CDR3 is TGTGCCAGCTCACCACCGCTCAGGGTGGGCAATGAGCAGTTCTTC.

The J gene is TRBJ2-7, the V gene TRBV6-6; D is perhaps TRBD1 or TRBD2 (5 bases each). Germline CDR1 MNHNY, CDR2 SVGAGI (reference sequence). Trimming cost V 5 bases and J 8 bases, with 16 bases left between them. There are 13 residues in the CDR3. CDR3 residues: CASSTVIPGQQYF. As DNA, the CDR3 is TGTGCCAGCAGTACAGTCATACCGGGACAGCAGTACTTC.

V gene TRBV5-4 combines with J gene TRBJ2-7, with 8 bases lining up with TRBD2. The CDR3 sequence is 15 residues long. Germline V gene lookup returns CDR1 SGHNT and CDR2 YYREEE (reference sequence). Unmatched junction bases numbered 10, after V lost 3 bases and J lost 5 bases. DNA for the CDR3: TGTGCCAGCAGCTACGGGAGGGCCTTAGGGGACGAGCAGTACTTC. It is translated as CASSYGRALGDEQYF. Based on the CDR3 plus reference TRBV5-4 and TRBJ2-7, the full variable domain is ETGVTQSPTHLIKTRGQQVTLRCSSQSGHNTVSWYQQALGQGPQFIFQYYREEENGRGNFPPRFSGLQFPNYSSELNVNALELDDSALYLCASSYGRALGDEQYFGPGTRLTVT.

The CDR3 region is CASSFGQGNGYTF. The CDR3, as DNA: TGTGCCAGCAGTTTTGGACAGGGGAATGGCTACACCTTC. The V and J genes are TRBV12-3 or TRBV12-4 and TRBJ1-2, with 9 bases lining up with TRBD1. This CDR3 comprises 13 residues. The V and J ends lost 3 bases and 6 bases, in that order; junction bases with no gene match: 2.

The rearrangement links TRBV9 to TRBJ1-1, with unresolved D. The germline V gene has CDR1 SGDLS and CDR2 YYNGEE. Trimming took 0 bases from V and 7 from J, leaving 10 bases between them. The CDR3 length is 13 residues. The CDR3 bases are TGTGCCAGCAGCGTAGGCACTAATCTTGAAGCTTTCTTT. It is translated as CASSVGTNLEAFF. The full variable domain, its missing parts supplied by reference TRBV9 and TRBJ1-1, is DSGVTQTPKHLITATGQRVTLRCSPRSGDLSVYWYQQSLDQGLQFLIQYYNGEERAKGNILERFSAQQFPDLHSELNLSSLELGDSALYFCASSVGTNLEAFFGQGTRLTVV.

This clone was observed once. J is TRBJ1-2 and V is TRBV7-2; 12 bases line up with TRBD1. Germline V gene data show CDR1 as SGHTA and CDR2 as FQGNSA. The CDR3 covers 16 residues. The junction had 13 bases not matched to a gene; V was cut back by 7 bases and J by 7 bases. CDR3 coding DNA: TGTGCCAGCAACCAGGGGGGGACAGGGGGCAGCTCTGGCTACACCTTC. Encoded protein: CASNQGGTGGSSGYTF.

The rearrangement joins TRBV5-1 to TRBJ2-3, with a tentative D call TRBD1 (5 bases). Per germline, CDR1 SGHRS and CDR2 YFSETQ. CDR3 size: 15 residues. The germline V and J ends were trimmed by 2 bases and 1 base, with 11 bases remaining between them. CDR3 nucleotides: TGCGCCAGCAGCTTTCAGGGTTCTGGCACAGATACGCAGTATTTT. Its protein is CASSFQGSGTDTQYF.

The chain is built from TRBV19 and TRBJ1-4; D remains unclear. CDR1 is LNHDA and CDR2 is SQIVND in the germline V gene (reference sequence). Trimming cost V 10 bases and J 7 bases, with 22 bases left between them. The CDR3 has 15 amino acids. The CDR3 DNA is TGTGCCACCCTGAGGACCGGATTTTGGGGTGAAAAACTGTTTTTT. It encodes CATLRTGFWGEKLFF.

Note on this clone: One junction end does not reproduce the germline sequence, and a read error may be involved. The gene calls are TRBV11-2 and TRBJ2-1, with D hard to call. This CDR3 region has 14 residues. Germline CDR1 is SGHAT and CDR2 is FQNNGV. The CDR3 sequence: CASTLDGSLNEQFF. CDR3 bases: TGTGCCAGCACCTTAGACGGATCGCTCAATGAGCAGTTCTTC. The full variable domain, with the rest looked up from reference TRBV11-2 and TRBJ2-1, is EAGVAQSPRYKIIEKRQSVAFWCNPISGHATLYWYQQILGQGPKLLIQFQNNGVVDDSQLPKDRFSAERLKGVDSTLKIQPAKLEDSAVYLCASTLDGSLNEQFFGPGTRLTVL.

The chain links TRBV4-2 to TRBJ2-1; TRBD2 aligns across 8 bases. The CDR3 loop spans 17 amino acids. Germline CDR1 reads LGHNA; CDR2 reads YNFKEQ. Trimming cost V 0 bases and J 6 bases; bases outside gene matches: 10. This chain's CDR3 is CASSQDATSAPFNEQFF. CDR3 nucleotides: TGTGCCAGCAGCCAAGACGCGACTAGCGCCCCGTTCAATGAGCAGTTCTTC.

The CDR3 loop is CASSLVAYSYNEQFF. The CDR3 DNA sequence: TGTGCCAGCAGTTTAGTGGCATACTCCTACAATGAGCAGTTCTTC. The chain couples TRBV28 to TRBJ2-1; D ambiguous. The germline gives CDR1 MDHEN, CDR2 SYDVKM. CDR3 length equals 15 residues. V shed 2 bases and J shed 0 bases, with 8 bases lying between them.

Written as DNA, the CDR3 is TGTGCCAGCAGGTGGGGCAGTTCGAACACTGAAGCTTTCTTT. This translates into CASRWGSSNTEAFF. The genes are TRBV2 and TRBJ1-1; TRBD1 might be the D (5 bases). The germline gives CDR1 SNHLY, CDR2 FYNNEI. The CDR3 contains 14 residues. Trimming removed 6 bases from V and 1 base from J, with 12 bases in between.

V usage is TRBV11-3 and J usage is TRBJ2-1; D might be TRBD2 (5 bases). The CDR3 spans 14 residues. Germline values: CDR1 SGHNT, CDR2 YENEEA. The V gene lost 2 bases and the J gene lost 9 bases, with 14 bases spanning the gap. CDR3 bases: TGTGCCAGCAGCTTAATAAGCGGACGGGGTGAGCAGTTCTTC. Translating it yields CASSLISGRGEQFF.

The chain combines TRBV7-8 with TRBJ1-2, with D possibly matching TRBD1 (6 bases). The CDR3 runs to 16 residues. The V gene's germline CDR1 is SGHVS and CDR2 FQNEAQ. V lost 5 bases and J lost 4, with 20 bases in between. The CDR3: CASSPGGATPTYGYTF. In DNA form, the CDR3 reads TGTGCCAGCAGCCCGGGGGGGGCCACACCTACCTATGGCTACACCTTC.

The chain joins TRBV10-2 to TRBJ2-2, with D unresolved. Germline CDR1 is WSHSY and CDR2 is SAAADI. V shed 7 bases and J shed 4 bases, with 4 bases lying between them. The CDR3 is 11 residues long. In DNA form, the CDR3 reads TGCGCCAGCAAGAGCACCGGGGAGCTGTTTTTT. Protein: CASKSTGELFF.

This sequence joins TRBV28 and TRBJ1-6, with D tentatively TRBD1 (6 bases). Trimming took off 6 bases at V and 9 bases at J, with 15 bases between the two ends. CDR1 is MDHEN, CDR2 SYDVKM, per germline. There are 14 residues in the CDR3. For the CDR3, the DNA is TGTGCCAGCAGGGCGGGACAAATACTTTCACCCCTCCACTTT. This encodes CASRAGQILSPLHF. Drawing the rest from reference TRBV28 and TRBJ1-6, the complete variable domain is DVKVTQSSRYLVKRTGEKVFLECVQDMDHENMFWYRQDPGLGLRLIYFSYDVKMKEKGDIPEGYSVSREKKERFSLILESASTNQTSMYLCASRAGQILSPLHFGNGTRLTVT.

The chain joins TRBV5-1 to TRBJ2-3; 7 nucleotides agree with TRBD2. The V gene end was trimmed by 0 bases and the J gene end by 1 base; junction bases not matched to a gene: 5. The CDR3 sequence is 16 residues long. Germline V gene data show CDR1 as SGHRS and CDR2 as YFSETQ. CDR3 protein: CASSLAGLAGTDTQYF. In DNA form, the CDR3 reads TGCGCCAGCAGCTTGGCCGGTCTAGCGGGCACAGATACGCAGTATTTT.

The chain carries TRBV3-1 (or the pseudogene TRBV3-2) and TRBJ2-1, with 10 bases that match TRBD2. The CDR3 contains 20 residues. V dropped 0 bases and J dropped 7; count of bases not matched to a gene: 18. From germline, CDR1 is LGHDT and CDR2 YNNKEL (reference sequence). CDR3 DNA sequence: TGTGCCAGCAGCCAAGATAGAGTAGCGGGGGGCCGCGTCTCAGTGAATGAGCAGTTCTTC. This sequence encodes CASSQDRVAGGRVSVNEQFF.